The rows below give T cell receptor beta chains drawn from one sample of a study of blood T cell repertoires in COVID-19. Clones were read by immunoSEQ multiplex PCR, and TCRdb kept only the in-frame ones, dropping some. Seen here are around 200,000 clones, more than 70% observed once, and the top ten hold 4.5% to 7%. What was sequenced was PBMCs or T cells enriched from blood (not recorded which). These receptors originate from a man in his forties with acute COVID-19. The CDR3 runs from the conserved cysteine through the conserved F or W. Fields, in order: D gene, J gene, V gene, clone size, CDR3 DNA, CDR3 protein. A D gene is named only where the DNA matches it firmly. Rows give clone size only sometimes, using once, few, many, or a class for an expanded clone.

. | TRBJ2-2 | TRBV11-2 | . | TGTGCCAGCAGCTTTTTATCGGGACACCTGTACACCGGGGAGCTGTTTTTT | CASSFLSGHLYTGELFF
TRBD2 | TRBJ2-7 | TRBV4-1 | once | TGCGCCAGCAGCCAAGAAGGGACTAGAAACTACGAGCAGTACTTC | CASSQEGTRNYEQYF
. | TRBJ2-1 | TRBV10-3 | . | TGTGCCATCAGTGATACTAGGGATGAGCAGTTCTTC | CAISDTRDEQFF
TRBD1 | TRBJ2-7 | TRBV18 | . | TGTGCCAGCTCCCGGACAGGGGGCGAGCAGTACTTC | CASSRTGGEQYF
TRBD2 | TRBJ2-3 | TRBV2 | . | TGTGCCAGCAGTTATAGCGGGAGTCCTGCAGATACGCAGTATTTT | CASSYSGSPADTQYF
TRBD2 | TRBJ2-1 | TRBV7-3 | . | TGTGCCAGCAGCCGGGGACTAGGCAATGAGCAGTTCTTC | CASSRGLGNEQFF
TRBD2 | TRBJ2-1 | TRBV7-6 | . | TGTGCCAGCAGCTTTCCTGAAGGCGGGAGCCCCTACAATGAGCAGTTCTTC | CASSFPEGGSPYNEQFF
TRBD2 | TRBJ2-2 | TRBV7-2 | . | TGTGCCAGCAGCTGGACTAGCGGGAGAGGTGGCACCGGGGAGCTGTTTTTT | CASSWTSGRGGTGELFF
TRBD2 | TRBJ2-7 | TRBV5-6 | . | TGTGCCAGCAGCTTGGCTAGCGGGGGCTACGAGCAGTACTTC | CASSLASGGYEQYF
. | TRBJ1-5 | TRBV19 | . | TGTGCCAGTAGTATAGGGGGTACAGGTATTCAGCCCCAGCATTTT | CASSIGGTGIQPQHF
TRBD2 | TRBJ2-7 | TRBV28 | . | TGTGCCAGCAGCAGACCCGGGACTAGTTCCTACGAGCAGTACTTC | CASSRPGTSSYEQYF
. | TRBJ1-2 | TRBV27 | once | TGTGCCAGCAGTAGTTTCGGAGCAGGGTCCATCTATGGCTACACCTTC | CASSSFGAGSIYGYTF
. | TRBJ2-1 | TRBV28 | . | . | CASSSSGTGRGGEQFF
. | TRBJ2-5 | TRBV27 | . | TGTGCCAGCTCGTCCATAGGGAGAGAGACCCAGTACTTC | CASSSIGRETQYF
. | TRBJ2-1 | TRBV29-1 | . | TGCAGCGTTCGGTATAGCCCCTTGTACAATGAGCAGTTCTTC | CSVRYSPLYNEQFF
TRBD1 | TRBJ1-5 | TRBV2 | . | TGTGCCAGCAGTGGATCGGGGACAGGACGCGGGCCCCAGCATTTT | CASSGSGTGRGPQHF
TRBD2 | TRBJ2-3 | TRBV7-6 | . | TGTGCCAGCAGCCCCACGAGCGGGGGCAGGGCAGATACGCAGTATTTT | CASSPTSGGRADTQYF
. | TRBJ2-3 | TRBV5-1 | . | TGCGCCAGCAGCTTGGTCCAGGGAACAGATACGCAGTATTTT | CASSLVQGTDTQYF
TRBD1 | TRBJ2-6 | TRBV7-3 | . | TGTGCCAGCAGTTCCAGACAGGGAGTTCCTGGGGCCAACGTCCTGACTTTC | CASSSRQGVPGANVLTF
TRBD2 | TRBJ2-7 | TRBV28 | . | TGTGCCACCCAGTCTAGCGGGAGGACCTACGAGCAGTACTTC | CATQSSGRTYEQYF
TRBD1 | TRBJ2-7 | TRBV15 | few | TGTGCCACCAGCAAGGGACAGGCCTACGAGCAGTACTTC | CATSKGQAYEQYF
. | TRBJ2-3 | TRBV5-6 | . | TGTGCCAGCAGCTCGGATCGAATCCAGGACAGCCCAGATACGCAGTATTTT | CASSSDRIQDSPDTQYF
TRBD1 | TRBJ2-7 | TRBV10-3 | . | TGTGCCATCAGACCCGGGACAGGGGGATACGAGCAGTACTTC | CAIRPGTGGYEQYF
TRBD1 | TRBJ1-1 | TRBV7-9 | . | TGTGCCAGCAGCATTCTGGGACAGCCGAACACTGAAGCTTTCTTT | CASSILGQPNTEAFF
. | TRBJ2-2 | TRBV2 | . | TGTGCCAGCAGTGACAGATACACCGGGGAGCTGTTTTTT | CASSDRYTGELFF
. | TRBJ1-4 | TRBV19 | . | TGTGCCAGTAGTCCCGACAGAGCAACTAATGAAAAACTGTTTTTT | CASSPDRATNEKLFF
TRBD1 | TRBJ1-5 | TRBV28 | . | TGTGCCAGCAGTGTCCCGACAGGGCCCTCCCTGCCCCAGCATTTT | CASSVPTGPSLPQHF
. | TRBJ1-1 | TRBV5-6 | once | TGTGCCAGCAGTGGGGGGACTGAAGCTTTCTTT | CASSGGTEAFF
. | TRBJ2-3 | TRBV12-3/TRBV12-4 | . | TGTGCCAGCAGTTCAGATAATACGCAGTATTTT | CASSSDNTQYF
TRBD2 | TRBJ2-4 | TRBV28 | . | TGTGCCAGCAGCCCTAATCGGGGGAGGGGAGCCAAAAACATTCAGTACTTC | CASSPNRGRGAKNIQYF
TRBD1 | TRBJ2-5 | TRBV5-5 | once | TGTGCCAGCAGCTTACCGACAGGGCCGGAGACCCAGTACTTC | CASSLPTGPETQYF
. | TRBJ1-2 | TRBV28 | once | TGTGCCAGCAGCCCCCCGGGCAGGGTTAACTATGGCTACACCTTC | CASSPPGRVNYGYTF
TRBD1 | TRBJ1-5 | TRBV7-3 | . | TGTGCCAGCAGCTTAAATAGAGGATGGGGACAGGGGGCCAACTATAGCAATCAGCCCCAGCATTTT | CASSLNRGWGQGANYSNQPQHF
TRBD1 | TRBJ1-2 | TRBV2 | . | TGTGCCAGCAGCGAACGGACAGGGAGATTAGGCTACACCTTC | CASSERTGRLGYTF
. | TRBJ2-7 | TRBV7-3 | once | TGTGCCAGCAGCCCCGACGGACAGTCCTACGAGCAGTACTTC | CASSPDGQSYEQYF
TRBD1 | TRBJ2-3 | TRBV28 | . | TGTGCCAGCATGTTCGACCGGGACAGGGTGCCCGATACGCAGTATTTT | CASMFDRDRVPDTQYF
. | TRBJ2-1 | TRBV6-2/TRBV6-3 | . | TGTGCCAGCAGCCTACTAGGAAGGAATGAGCAGTTCTTC | CASSLLGRNEQFF
TRBD2 | TRBJ2-7 | TRBV27 | . | TGTGCCAGCAGTCCAGGACTAGCGGGAGTTCGCGAGCAGTACTTC | CASSPGLAGVREQYF
TRBD1 | TRBJ1-4 | TRBV7-8 | . | TGTGCCAGCAGCCCATTCAGGGGGCAGGAGGATGAAAAACTGTTTTTT | CASSPFRGQEDEKLFF
. | TRBJ2-7 | TRBV25-1 | . | TGTGCCAGCAGTTCGAAAGGAGACTCCTACGAGCAGTACTTC | CASSSKGDSYEQYF
. | TRBJ2-6 | TRBV5-1 | . | TGCGCCAGCAGCGGGGACACTGGGGCCAACGTCCTGACTTTC | CASSGDTGANVLTF
TRBD2 | TRBJ2-3 | TRBV6-5 | . | TGTGCCAGCAGTTACGGACTAGCGGGAGCAAATACGCAGTATTTT | CASSYGLAGANTQYF
. | TRBJ2-3 | TRBV7-8 | . | TGTGCCAGCAGCCCTCGGAGGACAGATACGCAGTATTTT | CASSPRRTDTQYF
TRBD1 | TRBJ1-5 | TRBV24-1 | . | TGTGCCACCAGGACAGGGGATCAGCCCCAGCATTTT | CATRTGDQPQHF
. | TRBJ2-5 | TRBV13 | . | TGTGCCAGCAGCTTCAGGGGAGGGGAGACCCAGTACTTC | CASSFRGGETQYF
TRBD2 | TRBJ2-7 | TRBV18 | . | TGTGCCAGCTCACCACCCCGTTCAGGGTCGGGGAGGGCCGGGTACGAGCAGTACTTC | CASSPPRSGSGRAGYEQYF
. | TRBJ2-5 | TRBV5-1 | once | TGCGCCAGCAGCTTGGGGCCCCCCCAAGAGACCCAGTACTTC | CASSLGPPQETQYF
. | TRBJ1-5 | TRBV19 | . | TGTGCCAGTAGTTTCGACACCATTAGCAATCAGCCCCAGCATTTT | CASSFDTISNQPQHF
. | TRBJ2-1 | TRBV9 | . | TGTGCCAGCAGCGTTAGTTCAACCTCCTACAATGAGCAGTTCTTC | CASSVSSTSYNEQFF
. | TRBJ2-2 | TRBV28 | . | TGTGCCAGCAGTTTTCAGGGAGGCACCGGGGAGCTGTTTTTT | CASSFQGGTGELFF
. | TRBJ2-2 | TRBV7-8 | . | TGTGCCAGCAGGTTCCCGGCGAACACCGGGGAGCTGTTTTTT | CASRFPANTGELFF
TRBD1 | TRBJ2-3 | TRBV6-4 | . | TGTGCCAGCAGCATAGGACAGGCTAGCACAGATACGCAGTATTTT | CASSIGQASTDTQYF
. | TRBJ2-1 | TRBV19 | . | TGTGCCAGTAGTATAGAAGACAGGAACTACAATGAGCAGTTCTTC | CASSIEDRNYNEQFF
TRBD1 | TRBJ2-1 | TRBV5-1 | . | TGCGCCAGCAGCTCCACAGGGGCGACTTCATACAATGAGCAGTTCTTC | CASSSTGATSYNEQFF
. | TRBJ1-1 | TRBV28 | . | TGTGCCAGCAGTCCTCACATGAATTTGAACACTGAAGCTTTCTTT | CASSPHMNLNTEAFF
TRBD1 | TRBJ1-2 | TRBV7-9 | . | TGTGCCAGCAGCCTAGGACAGGTCTATGGCTACACCTTC | CASSLGQVYGYTF
. | TRBJ1-5 | TRBV27 | . | TGTGCCAGCAGTTTCGCCAGTAATCAGCCCCAGCATTTT | CASSFASNQPQHF
TRBD1 | TRBJ2-1 | TRBV9 | . | TGTGCCAGCAGCGCAAGGACAGGGGACAGGGATGAGCAGTTCTTC | CASSARTGDRDEQFF
TRBD1 | TRBJ1-2 | TRBV19 | . | TGTGCCAGTAGTATCACCGGGACAGCCTTCTTCTATGGCTACACCTTC | CASSITGTAFFYGYTF